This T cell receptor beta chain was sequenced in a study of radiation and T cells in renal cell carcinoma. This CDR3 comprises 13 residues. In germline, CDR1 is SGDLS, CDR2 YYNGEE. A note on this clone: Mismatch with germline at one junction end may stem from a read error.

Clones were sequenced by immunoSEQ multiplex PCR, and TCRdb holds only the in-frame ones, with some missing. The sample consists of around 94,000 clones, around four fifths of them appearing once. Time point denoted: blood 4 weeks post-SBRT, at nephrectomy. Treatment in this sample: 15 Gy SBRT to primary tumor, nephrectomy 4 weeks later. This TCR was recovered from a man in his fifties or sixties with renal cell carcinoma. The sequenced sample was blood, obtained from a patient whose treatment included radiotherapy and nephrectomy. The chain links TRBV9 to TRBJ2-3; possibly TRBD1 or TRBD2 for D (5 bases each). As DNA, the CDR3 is TGTGCCAGCAGCGAAGGCCCCCTGCAGGGACCCCATTTT. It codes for CASSEGPLQGPHF. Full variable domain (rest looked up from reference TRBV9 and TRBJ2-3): DSGVTQTPKHLITATGQRVTLRCSPRSGDLSVYWYQQSLDQGLQFLIQYYNGEERAKGNILERFSAQQFPDLHSELNLSSLELGDSALYFCASSEGPLQGPHFGPGTRLTVL.